This TCR beta chain was sequenced in a study of CD8 T cells in Susac syndrome. TEMRA cells were enriched by FACS, while CD8+ and CD4+ T cells were obtained through a negative isolation that was performed magnetically. With respect to this clonotype: The antigen is unknown.

The CDR3 is made up of 16 amino acids. Deletions cut 4 bases from V and 7 bases from J, with 18 bases between. Germline CDR1 and CDR2: KGHDR and SFDVKD. Random hexamers were used to reverse transcribe an amount of about 0.5 to 1 ug RNA. An immunoSEQ multiplex PCR amplified TCR beta CDR3 over 54 Vbeta and 13 Jbeta. TCRdb independently ran MiXCR on the immunoSEQ multiplex PCR reads; one entry per CDR3 protein. The repertoire has around 170,000 distinct CDR3 sequences, around 95% of them found once; the top ten carry about 0.15%. Broader study findings: The greatest CD8+ clonal expansion in Susac occurred in TEMRA cells and in active patients. In total CD8+ repertoires, roughly 16 Susac-specific public clones were detected, and CD8+ TEMRA repertoires contained a few.

The gene calls are TRBV24-1 and TRBJ2-2, with D tentatively TRBD1 (6 bases). This receptor was obtained from a human donor with Susac syndrome. Material for sequencing was CD8+ T cells from PBMCs. CDR3 sequence: CATSDQNPGDGGELFF. DNA of the CDR3: TGTGCCACCAGTGACCAGAATCCAGGGGACGGCGGGGAGCTGTTTTTT.